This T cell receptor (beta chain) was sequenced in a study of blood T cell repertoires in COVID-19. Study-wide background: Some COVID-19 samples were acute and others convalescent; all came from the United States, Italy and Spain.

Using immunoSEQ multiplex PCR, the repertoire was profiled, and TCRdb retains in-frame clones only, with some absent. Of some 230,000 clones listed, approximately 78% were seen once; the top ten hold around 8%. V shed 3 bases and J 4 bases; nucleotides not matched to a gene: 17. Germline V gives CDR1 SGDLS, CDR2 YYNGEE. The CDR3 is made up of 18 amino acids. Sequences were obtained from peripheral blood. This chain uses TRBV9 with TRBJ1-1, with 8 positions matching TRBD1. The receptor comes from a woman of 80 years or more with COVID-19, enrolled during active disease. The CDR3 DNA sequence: TGTGCCAGCAGCGCAGACGGACAGGGCTTGGACCCTTCCACTGAAGCTTTCTTT. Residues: CASSADGQGLDPSTEAFF.